The 13 T cell receptor beta chains listed next were all sequenced from one sample in a study of T cell responses to AZD1222 COVID-19 vaccine. The method was immunoSEQ multiplex PCR; TCRdb's version includes in-frame clones alone and lacks a portion of them. This sample has 150,000 or so clones; about 92% occur once, and the top ten carry roughly 2.3%. Sample: peripheral blood, taken on day 0 of AZD1222 vaccination. Every receptor here comes from an adult in good health.

The chain links TRBV6-5 to TRBJ1-3; D uncertain. The germline gives CDR1 MNHEY, CDR2 SVGAGI. The CDR3 runs to 11 residues. Trimming cost V 5 bases and J 4 bases, with 3 bases left between them. The CDR3 protein is CASSQGNTIYF. The CDR3 nucleotides are TGTGCCAGCAGTCAGGGAAACACCATATATTTT.

CDR3 sequence reads: CASSLGVNTEAFF. CDR3 nucleotides: TGTGCCAGCAGTTTAGGGGTAAACACTGAAGCTTTCTTT. The chain couples TRBV28 to TRBJ1-1; D is unclear. This CDR3 contains 13 residues. Germline loops: CDR1 MDHEN, CDR2 SYDVKM. Trimming removed 2 bases from V and 2 bases from J, with 6 bases in between.

The V and J genes are TRBV6-6 and TRBJ1-4; D call uncertain. The germline V gene has CDR1 MNHNY and CDR2 SVGAGI (reference sequence). This CDR3 has 15 residues. Trimming took off 0 bases at V and 6 bases at J, with 11 bases between the two ends. The CDR3 protein is CASSYSGPVDEKLFF. Here the CDR3 DNA reads TGTGCCAGCAGTTACTCCGGACCCGTCGATGAAAAACTGTTTTTT.

The J gene is TRBJ1-1, the V gene TRBV9, with D maybe TRBD1 (6 bases). V was shortened by 1 base and J by 7 bases, with 14 bases between the two germline ends. This CDR3 spans 14 amino acids. Germline values: CDR1 SGDLS, CDR2 YYNGEE. CDR3 amino acids: CASSVRGDGGEAFF. Here the CDR3 DNA reads TGTGCCAGCAGCGTAAGGGGGGACGGTGGTGAAGCTTTCTTT.

The chain employs TRBV7-9 and TRBJ2-3; 8 bases are shared with TRBD1. CDR3 length: 16 residues. V lost 5 bases and J lost 7; bases outside the gene matches: 14. Germline V CDR1 and CDR2: SEHNR, FQNEAQ (reference sequence). As DNA, the CDR3 is TGTGCCAGCAGCATCGACAGGGGAGTAATCTACTATACGCAGTATTTT. It translates to CASSIDRGVIYYTQYF.

This chain connects TRBV11-2 to TRBJ1-4; 7 nucleotides line up with TRBD1. V lost 5 bases and J lost 12; bases outside the gene matches: 6. CDR1 is SGHAT and CDR2 is FQNNGV in the germline V gene. The CDR3 sequence is 12 residues long. Here the CDR3 DNA reads TGTGCCAGCAGCCTCTCAGGGGGAGAACTGTTTTTT. Translating it yields CASSLSGGELFF. The variable domain in full, with the rest retrieved from reference TRBV11-2 and TRBJ1-4, is EAGVAQSPRYKIIEKRQSVAFWCNPISGHATLYWYQQILGQGPKLLIQFQNNGVVDDSQLPKDRFSAERLKGVDSTLKIQPAKLEDSAVYLCASSLSGGELFFGSGTQLSVL.

The chain is built from TRBV2 and TRBJ2-7; tentatively, D is TRBD2 (5 bases). The germline V gene encodes CDR1 SNHLY and CDR2 FYNNEI. Trimming cost V 7 bases and J 0 bases, with 13 bases left between them. This CDR3 region has 14 residues. The CDR3 nucleotides are TGTGCCAGCATGTCGAGCAGCGGCTCCTACGAGCAGTACTTC. It yields the protein CASMSSSGSYEQYF.

The chain's CDR3 is CAISALADSYEQYF. The CDR3 DNA sequence: TGTGCCATCAGCGCCTTAGCGGACTCCTACGAGCAGTACTTC. The chain combines TRBV10-3 with TRBJ2-7, with D maybe TRBD2 (6 bases). V dropped 6 bases and J dropped 0 bases, with 12 bases sitting between them. This CDR3 has 14 residues. Looked up from germline, CDR1 is ENHRY and CDR2 is SYGVKD.

The CDR3: CSVEDDRDSGEDTEAFF. CDR3 nucleotide sequence: TGCAGCGTTGAAGACGACAGGGATTCTGGGGAGGACACTGAAGCTTTCTTT. The chain joins TRBV29-1 to TRBJ1-1; 7 nucleotides agree with TRBD1. This CDR3 comprises 17 residues. J gave up 3 bases and V 0 bases, and 13 bases lay outside the gene matches. Germline loops: CDR1 SQVTM, CDR2 ANQGSEA.

In DNA form, the CDR3 reads TGTGCCAGCAGTTACTCACAATTCTCTGGAAACACCATATATTTT. Protein product: CASSYSQFSGNTIYF. V is TRBV6-6 and J is TRBJ1-3; D is ambiguous. This CDR3 spans 15 amino acids. Germline V gene sequence: CDR1 MNHNY, CDR2 SVGAGI (reference sequence). V gave up 0 bases and J gave up 0 bases, with 6 bases separating them.

The chain is built from TRBV7-6 and TRBJ2-5; 8 nucleotides agree with TRBD2. CDR1 is SGHVS, CDR2 FNYEAQ, per germline. The length of the CDR3 is 17 residues. Trimming cost V 2 bases and J 4 bases; bases outside gene matches: 12. CDR3 nucleotide sequence: TGTGCCAGCAGCTTACTGCCGGGGGTAGCGGGGAGAGAGACCCAGTACTTC. Amino acids: CASSLLPGVAGRETQYF.

V gene TRBV24-1 combines with J gene TRBJ2-3, with 8 bases that match TRBD2. The CDR3 runs 14 residues. Germline V gives CDR1 KGHDR, CDR2 SFDVKD. V shed 7 bases and J 1 base; nucleotides not matched to a gene: 3. The CDR3 sequence: CATSAGGGTDTQYF. In nucleotides, the CDR3 is TGTGCCACCAGCGCGGGGGGCGGCACAGATACGCAGTATTTT.

The chain employs TRBV3-1 (or the pseudogene TRBV3-2) and TRBJ2-2, with 7 bases fitting TRBD2. V dropped 4 bases and J dropped 6; count of bases not matched to a gene: 11. Germline CDR1 is LGHDT and CDR2 is YNNKEL (reference sequence). This CDR3 contains 16 residues. The CDR3 region is CASSLPRGGSPGELFF. Here the CDR3 DNA reads TGTGCCAGCAGCCTACCAAGAGGCGGGAGTCCCGGGGAGCTGTTTTTT.